This TCR beta chain was retrieved from a study of CD8 T cells in ankylosing spondylitis. Whole-study results and caveats: Previous work reported some of these motif variants in the synovial fluid and blood of reactive arthritis. Reportedly, disease-linked clones are significantly enriched in ankylosing spondylitis patients' matched synovial fluid. For ankylosing spondylitis blood, a TCR beta motif of several highly homologous variants appeared characteristic.

Making the TCR beta libraries involved quantitative 5'-RACE with molecular barcodes. TCRdb called the 5' RACE reads again in MiXCR, with one record for every CDR3 protein. The data hold around 35,000 distinct CDR3 sequences, with about an eighth observed a single time. Germline assignment: CDR1 MDHEN and CDR2 SYDVKM. This CDR3 region has 15 residues. The V end lost 6 bases, the J end lost 1 base, and 14 bases lay between the germline ends. This clonotype has just a few counts. Its antigen is unidentified. Sample: synovial fluid, either unsorted or a sorted T cell fraction (not recorded which). The chain combines TRBV28 with TRBJ2-3; D perhaps matches TRBD2 (5 bases). This receptor was identified in a male donor with ankylosing spondylitis. The CDR3 region is CASSDMGVGTDTQYF. The CDR3 bases are TGTGCCAGCAGCGACATGGGAGTGGGCACAGATACGCAGTATTTT. Filled out from reference TRBV28 and TRBJ2-3, the complete variable domain reads DVKVTQSSRYLVKRTGEKVFLECVQDMDHENMFWYRQDPGLGLRLIYFSYDVKMKEKGDIPEGYSVSREKKERFSLILESASTNQTSMYLCASSDMGVGTDTQYFGPGTRLTVL.